This paragraph reports one T cell receptor beta chain. The sample is drawn from a study of blood T cell repertoires in COVID-19. Study-level background: COVID-19 samples from acute and convalescent phases originated in the United States, Italy and Spain. Sample material is recorded as cDNA or gDNA derived from T cells, B-cell-depleted T cells, or PBMCs.

The germline gives CDR1 SSHAT, CDR2 FNYEAQ (reference sequence). V trimming: 0 bases; J trimming: 2 bases; junction bases outside the gene matches: 6. The CDR3 has 16 amino acids. Only in-frame clones appear in the TCRdb table, and some are missing; sequencing was by immunoSEQ multiplex PCR. The repertoire holds about 130,000 clones, with 70% to 90% as singletons. Sequenced input: peripheral blood. The TCR originated in a woman between 50 and 59 years old who had recovered from COVID-19. The chain recombines TRBV7-7 with TRBJ2-7; 8 positions match TRBD1. CDR3 residues: CASSLATRTGTYEQYF. CDR3 DNA: TGTGCCAGCAGCTTAGCAACCAGGACAGGGACCTACGAGCAGTACTTC.